Here is one TCR beta chain with its context. Produced via immunoSEQ multiplex PCR; TCRdb's table is partial and in-frame only. The sample yields under 250,000 clones, around nine tenths seen once. This entry is derived from a study of Ad26.COV2.S vaccination and SARS-CoV-2 variants. Study-wide context: Ad26.COV2.S was injected intramuscularly once or twice, 56 days apart.

The treatment was: some 20 received Ad26.COV2.S at low or high dose, single or two shots; about 5 received placebo; per-sample allocation not given. Sampling was performed 63 days after the first vaccine or placebo injection. Based in Boston, the donor was an adult of 18-55 years. This TCR derives from a person between 18 and 60 years old who received the Ad26.COV2.S COVID-19 vaccine or a placebo. Sequences were derived from peripheral blood, sampled in a trial of Ad26.COV2.S vaccine versus placebo.

CDR3 nucleotides: TGCGCCAGCAGCCAGGCGACAATTACTTTTGCAACTAATGAAAAACTGTTTTTT. Its protein is CASSQATITFATNEKLFF. The rearrangement links TRBV4-3 to TRBJ1-4; D not certain. The length of the CDR3 is 18 residues. Trimming removed 3 bases at V and 0 bases at J, with 17 bases between. Germline V gives CDR1 LGHNA, CDR2 YSLEER.